This passage covers 25 T cell receptor beta chains from one sample sequenced in a study of CD8 T cells in Susac syndrome. When the RNA was reverse transcribed, random hexamers were used with an input of about 0.5 to 1 ug. TCRdb called the immunoSEQ multiplex PCR reads again in MiXCR, with one record for every CDR3 protein. Of around 160,000 distinct CDR3 sequences in the sample, approximately 96% are singletons; the top ten hold over 0.12%. Sequencing was carried out using CD4+ T cells from PBMCs. These receptors came from a human donor in good health.

The CDR3 reads CASSPRRTALYEQYF. DNA for the CDR3: TGTGCCAGCAGTCCCCGGCGGACAGCCCTCTACGAGCAGTACTTC. The chain uses TRBV7-8 and TRBJ2-7, with D possibly being TRBD1 (6 bases). CDR3 length equals 15 residues. With 6 bases removed from V and 3 bases from J, the gap between germline ends came to 18 bases. Germline V lookup: CDR1 SGHVS, CDR2 FQNEAQ.

The chain joins TRBV9 to TRBJ1-1; no clear D gene. In germline, CDR1 is SGDLS, CDR2 YYNGEE. The CDR3 runs to 15 residues. The V and J ends lost 6 bases and 3 bases respectively, with 18 bases between them. This CDR3 is CASTSSPQEHTEAFF. The CDR3 DNA reads as TGTGCCAGCACCTCTAGCCCCCAGGAACACACTGAAGCTTTCTTT.

The chain employs TRBV6-2 or TRBV6-3 and TRBJ2-5; TRBD1 agrees at 7 bases. The CDR3 is 12 residues long. CDR1 is MNHEY, CDR2 SVGEGT, per germline. J was trimmed by 7 bases and V by 6 bases; bases with no gene match: 5. Here the CDR3 DNA reads TGTGCCAGCAGAAAGGGGGCCGGGACCCAGTACTTC. This gives the protein CASRKGAGTQYF.

This chain links TRBV12-3 or TRBV12-4 with TRBJ1-1, with D uncertain. The length of the CDR3 is 14 residues. V gave up 6 bases and J gave up 2 bases, with 13 bases separating them. CDR3 protein: CASSPNGGNTEAFF. The CDR3 nucleotides are TGTGCCAGCAGCCCTAACGGAGGTAACACTGAAGCTTTCTTT.

The chain employs TRBV20-1 and TRBJ2-1; D is undetermined. Trimming stripped 6 bases from V and 3 bases from J, with 9 bases between. Germline CDR1 and CDR2: DFQATT and SNEGSKA (reference sequence). The CDR3 loop spans 12 amino acids. The CDR3 here is CSAGNGYNEQFF. The CDR3, as DNA: TGCAGTGCAGGGAATGGCTACAATGAGCAGTTCTTC.

The chain joins TRBV9 to TRBJ2-7; TRBD2 is a possible D gene (5 bases). Germline CDR1 reads SGDLS; CDR2 reads YYNGEE. This CDR3 has 15 residues. V lost 4 bases, J lost 3 bases, and 17 bases lay in between. CDR3 coding DNA: TGTGCCAGCAGCCAAGACGGGCCGAGCGGCTACGAGCAGTACTTC. Amino acid sequence: CASSQDGPSGYEQYF.

The J gene is TRBJ2-1, the V gene TRBV1. TRBV1 is deemed a pseudogene. The CDR3 consists of 9 residues. The CDR3 region is CTSSQFQIF. As DNA, the CDR3 is TGCACCAGCAGCCAATTTCAGATCTTC.

CDR3 sequence: CASSQDFASHEQFF. The CDR3 nucleotides are TGCGCCAGCAGCCAAGATTTCGCTTCACATGAGCAGTTCTTC. The chain has TRBV4-3 and TRBJ2-1; D is unresolved. Germline V gene sequence: CDR1 LGHNA, CDR2 YSLEER. V lost 0 bases, J lost 8 bases, and 11 bases lay in between. This CDR3 has 14 residues.

This chain links TRBV3-1 with TRBJ2-7; TRBD1 aligns across 8 bases. V shed 1 base, J shed 0 bases, and the junction held 2 bases outside the gene matches. Germline CDR1 reads LGHDT; CDR2 reads YNNKEL (reference sequence). The CDR3 has 15 residues. The CDR3 DNA is TGTGCCAGCAGCCAAGGCGACAGGGGCTCCTACGAGCAGTACTTC. This gives the protein CASSQGDRGSYEQYF.

V usage is TRBV3-1 and J usage is TRBJ2-7; D not resolved. The germline V and J ends were trimmed by 4 bases and 6 bases, with 19 bases remaining between them. This CDR3 is 15 amino acids long. Germline CDR1 and CDR2: LGHDT and YNNKEL (reference sequence). CDR3 in amino acids: CASSPDRRRSVEQYF. CDR3 coding DNA: TGTGCCAGCAGCCCGGACCGGCGTCGATCTGTCGAGCAGTACTTC.

The chain recombines TRBV5-4 with TRBJ2-5; 8 nucleotides line up with TRBD1. V lost 4 bases, J lost 2 bases, and 7 bases stayed unmatched. Germline assignment: CDR1 SGHNT and CDR2 YYREEE (reference sequence). The CDR3 length is 15 residues. DNA of the CDR3: TGTGCCAGCAGCAGCGGACAGGGCAGGCAAGAGACCCAGTACTTC. It specifies CASSSGQGRQETQYF.

The gene calls are TRBV5-1 and TRBJ2-1; 7 bases align to TRBD1. Germline-derived CDR1 and CDR2 are SGHRS and YFSETQ. This CDR3 comprises 14 residues. Unmatched junction bases numbered 5, after V lost 0 bases and J lost 8 bases. The CDR3 nucleotides are TGCGCCAGCAGCTTGGAGGGACAGTCGGATGAGCAGTTCTTC. Translation: CASSLEGQSDEQFF. The full variable domain, with the rest looked up from reference TRBV5-1 and TRBJ2-1, is KAGVTQTPRYLIKTRGQQVTLSCSPISGHRSVSWYQQTPGQGLQFLFEYFSETQRNKGNFPGRFSGRQFSNSRSEMNVSTLELGDSALYLCASSLEGQSDEQFFGPGTRLTVL.

The chain links TRBV3-1 to TRBJ2-2, with D perhaps matching TRBD2 (5 bases). Trimming left V 4 bases short and J 5 bases short, with 17 bases between. The CDR3 has 16 residues. Germline CDR1 reads LGHDT; CDR2 reads YNNKEL (reference sequence). The CDR3 sequence: CASSPRGRRGTGELFF. The CDR3 DNA sequence: TGTGCCAGCAGCCCTAGAGGGCGTCGCGGGACCGGGGAGCTGTTTTTT.

This chain joins TRBV29-1 and TRBJ2-6; TRBD1 agrees at 7 bases. Germline CDR1 SQVTM, CDR2 ANQGSEA. The V gene end was trimmed by 6 bases and the J gene end by 4 bases; junction bases not matched to a gene: 3. The CDR3 runs to 13 residues. CDR3 DNA: TGCAGCGTGAGGGGGCAAGGGGCCAACGTCCTGACTTTC. As protein: CSVRGQGANVLTF.

The chain links TRBV20-1 to TRBJ2-7; a possible D gene is TRBD1 (5 bases). V was pared by 5 bases and J by 4 bases, with 6 bases between. CDR1 is DFQATT and CDR2 is SNEGSKA in the germline V gene (reference sequence). CDR3 size: 10 residues. This CDR3 reads CSAWTYEQYF. Written as DNA, the CDR3 is TGCAGTGCTTGGACATACGAGCAGTACTTC.

The V and J genes are TRBV7-8 and TRBJ2-1; TRBD2 aligns across 15 bases. The germline CDR1 and CDR2 sequences are SGHVS and FQNEAQ. Germline trimming cut 5 bases from V and 1 base from J; bases unmatched to any gene: 6. The CDR3 totals 18 residues. The CDR3 spells CASSPGLAGGLSYNEQFF. CDR3 bases: TGTGCCAGCAGCCCCGGACTAGCGGGGGGGCTTTCCTACAATGAGCAGTTCTTC.

As for this clonotype: Sequence at one end of the junction differs from germline and may be a read error. The chain uses TRBV20-1 and TRBJ2-7; D may match TRBD1 or TRBD2 (5 bases each). The CDR3 runs 14 residues. The V gene's germline CDR1 is DFQATT and CDR2 SNEGSKA (reference sequence). The CDR3 nucleotides read TGCAGTGCCAGAGAGGGGTCCCGCTCCTACGAGCAGTACTTC. It encodes CSAREGSRSYEQYF.

The count of this clonotype is one. The chain links TRBV30 to TRBJ1-2; D perhaps matches TRBD1 (5 bases). This CDR3 is built from 13 residues. Germline CDR1 is GTSNPN and CDR2 is SVGIG (reference sequence). The V gene lost 3 bases and the J gene lost 4 bases, with 12 bases spanning the gap. The CDR3 nucleotides are TGTGCCTGGAGGGGGACTGCCAGCTATGGCTACACCTTC. Translation: CAWRGTASYGYTF.

Only one count was recorded for this clonotype. The chain joins TRBV3-1 to TRBJ2-3, with D maybe TRBD1 (6 bases). The CDR3 spans 15 residues. The V gene's germline CDR1 is LGHDT and CDR2 YNNKEL (reference sequence). V was pared by 4 bases and J by 3 bases, with 14 bases between. The CDR3 region is CASSLSGTQTDTQYF. The CDR3 nucleotides read TGTGCCAGCAGCCTCTCCGGGACACAGACAGATACGCAGTATTTT.

This clonotype was observed once. The chain joins TRBV18 to TRBJ2-3; D is uncertain. This CDR3 region has 15 residues. V lost 0 bases and J lost 3, with 10 bases in between. The germline V gene has CDR1 KGHSH and CDR2 LQKENI. CDR3 in DNA: TGTGCCAGCTCACCACCCGTTGTGGGGACAGATACGCAGTATTTT. This codes for CASSPPVVGTDTQYF.

The chain has TRBV28 and TRBJ1-6; D might be TRBD1 (5 bases). V lost 6 bases and J 8 bases, leaving 14 bases between the germline ends. Germline lookup yields CDR1 MDHEN and CDR2 SYDVKM. The CDR3 is made up of 14 amino acids. Here the CDR3 DNA reads TGTGCCAGCAGCTACGACAGTAGACATTCACCCCTCCACTTT. Translating gives CASSYDSRHSPLHF.

This chain uses TRBV19 with TRBJ1-1; no firm D call. The ends were cut back, 2 bases at V and 0 bases at J, with 7 bases in the middle. This CDR3 contains 14 residues. CDR1 LNHDA and CDR2 SQIVND come from the germline V gene (reference sequence). CDR3 sequence: CASSIMALNTEAFF. DNA for the CDR3: TGTGCCAGTAGTATAATGGCGCTGAACACTGAAGCTTTCTTT.

In its sample, this clonotype was seen once. The chain links TRBV3-1 to TRBJ2-7; D gene uncertain. From germline, CDR1 is LGHDT and CDR2 YNNKEL (reference sequence). V dropped 0 bases and J dropped 4 bases, with 10 bases sitting between them. The CDR3 runs 14 residues. The CDR3 coding sequence is TGTGCCAGCAGCCAAGATGCCAGTCCATACGAGCAGTACTTC. Translation: CASSQDASPYEQYF.

V is TRBV6-6 and J is TRBJ2-1; TRBD2 might be the D (6 bases). CDR3 length: 12 residues. V was trimmed by 10 bases and J by 7 bases, leaving 14 bases between them. Per the germline V gene, CDR1 is MNHNY and CDR2 is SVGAGI (reference sequence). The CDR3 DNA reads TGTGCCATACAATTCGGGGGTAATGAGCAGTTCTTC. Its translation: CAIQFGGNEQFF.

Only one count was recorded for this clonotype. This chain connects TRBV7-2 to TRBJ2-7; the D is unclear. V was trimmed by 5 bases and J by 2 bases, leaving 7 bases between them. Germline values: CDR1 SGHTA, CDR2 FQGNSA. The CDR3 sequence is 12 residues long. The CDR3 nucleotides read TGTGCCAGCAGCAACTCCGCCTACGAGCAGTACTTC. Encoded protein: CASSNSAYEQYF.